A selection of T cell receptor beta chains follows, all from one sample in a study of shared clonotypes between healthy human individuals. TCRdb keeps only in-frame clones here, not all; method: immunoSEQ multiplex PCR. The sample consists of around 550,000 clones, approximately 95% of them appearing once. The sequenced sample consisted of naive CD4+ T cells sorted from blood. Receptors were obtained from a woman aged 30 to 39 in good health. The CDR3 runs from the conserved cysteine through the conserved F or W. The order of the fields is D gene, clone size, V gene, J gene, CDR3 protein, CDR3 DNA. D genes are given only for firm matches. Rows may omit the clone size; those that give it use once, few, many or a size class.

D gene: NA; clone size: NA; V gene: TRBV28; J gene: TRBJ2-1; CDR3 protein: CASSLAGAGAYNEQFF; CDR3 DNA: TGTGCCAGCAGTTTAGCTGGGGCGGGCGCTTACAATGAGCAGTTCTTC
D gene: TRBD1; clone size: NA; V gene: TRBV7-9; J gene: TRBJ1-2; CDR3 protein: CASRPTGPQGYTF; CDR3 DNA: TGTGCCAGCAGACCGACAGGGCCGCAGGGCTACACCTTC
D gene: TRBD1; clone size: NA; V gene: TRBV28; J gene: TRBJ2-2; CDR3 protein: CASSRTGVLTGELFF; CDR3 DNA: TGTGCCAGCAGTAGGACAGGGGTCCTCACCGGGGAGCTGTTTTTT
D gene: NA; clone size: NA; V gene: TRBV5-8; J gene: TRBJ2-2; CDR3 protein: CASSAQGHLNTGELFF; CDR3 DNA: TGTGCCAGCAGCGCCCAAGGACACCTGAACACCGGGGAGCTGTTTTTT
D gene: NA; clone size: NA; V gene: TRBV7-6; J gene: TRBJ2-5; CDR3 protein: CASSSRGDGIQETQYF; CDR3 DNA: TGTGCCAGCAGCTCTAGGGGGGACGGGATTCAAGAGACCCAGTACTTC
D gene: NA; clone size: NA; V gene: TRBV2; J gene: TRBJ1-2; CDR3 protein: CASRGNPPGYTF; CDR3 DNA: TGTGCCAGCCGGGGTAATCCCCCTGGCTACACCTTC
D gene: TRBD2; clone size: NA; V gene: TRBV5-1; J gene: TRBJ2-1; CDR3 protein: CASSGNAGLAGSGQFF; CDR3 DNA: TGCGCCAGCAGCGGGAACGCTGGACTAGCGGGATCCGGGCAGTTCTTC
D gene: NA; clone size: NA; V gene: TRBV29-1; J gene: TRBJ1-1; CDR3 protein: CSADSTGGTEAFF; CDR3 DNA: TGCAGCGCCGACTCGACAGGAGGCACTGAAGCTTTCTTT
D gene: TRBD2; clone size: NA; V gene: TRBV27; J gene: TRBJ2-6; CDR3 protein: CASWRASSGISGANVLTF; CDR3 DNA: TGTGCCAGCTGGCGAGCATCTAGCGGGATTTCTGGGGCCAACGTCCTGACTTTC
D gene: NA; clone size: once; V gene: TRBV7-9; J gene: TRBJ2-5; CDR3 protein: CASSLEGRGGTQYF; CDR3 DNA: TGTGCCAGCAGCTTAGAGGGGAGAGGTGGGACCCAGTACTTC
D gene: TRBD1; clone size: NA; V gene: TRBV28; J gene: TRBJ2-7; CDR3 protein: CASSLGGQREQYF; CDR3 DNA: TGTGCCAGCAGTTTAGGGGGACAGCGGGAGCAGTACTTC
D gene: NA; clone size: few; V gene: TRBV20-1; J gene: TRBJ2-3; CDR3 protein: CSATQTTQYF; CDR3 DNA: TGCAGTGCTACCCAGACCACGCAGTATTTT
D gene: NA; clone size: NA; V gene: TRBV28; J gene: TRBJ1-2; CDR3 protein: CASSGQGFDGYTF; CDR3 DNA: TGTGCCAGCAGTGGTCAAGGGTTTGATGGCTACACCTTC
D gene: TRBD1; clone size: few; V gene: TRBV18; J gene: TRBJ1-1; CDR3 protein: CASSGQEKTEAFF; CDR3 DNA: TGTGCCAGCTCGGGACAGGAAAAGACTGAAGCTTTCTTT
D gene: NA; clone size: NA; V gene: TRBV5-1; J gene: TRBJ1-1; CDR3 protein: CASSAHFGDTEAFF; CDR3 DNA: TGCGCCAGCAGCGCTCATTTTGGGGACACTGAAGCTTTCTTT
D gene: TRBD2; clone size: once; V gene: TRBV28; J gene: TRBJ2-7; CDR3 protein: CATTSGTSGSYEQYF; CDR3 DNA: TGTGCCACTACATCTGGGACTAGCGGTTCCTACGAGCAGTACTTC
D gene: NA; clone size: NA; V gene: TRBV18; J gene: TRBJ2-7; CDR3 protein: CASSPPGSSYEQYF; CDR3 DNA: TGTGCCAGCTCACCACCGGGCAGTTCCTACGAGCAGTACTTC
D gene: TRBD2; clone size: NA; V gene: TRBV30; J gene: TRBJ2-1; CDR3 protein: CAWNGRPAGGVAEQFF; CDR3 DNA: TGTGCCTGGAACGGGCGGCCGGCGGGAGGGGTGGCTGAGCAGTTCTTC
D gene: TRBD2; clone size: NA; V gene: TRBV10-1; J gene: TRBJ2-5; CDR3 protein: CASSYGLAGEETQYF; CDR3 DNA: TGCGCCAGCAGTTACGGACTAGCGGGAGAAGAGACCCAGTACTTC
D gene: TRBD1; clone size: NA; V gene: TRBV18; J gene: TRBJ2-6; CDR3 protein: CASSTGQTSSGANVLTF; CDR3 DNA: TGTGCCAGCTCTACGGGACAGACAAGCTCTGGGGCCAACGTCCTGACTTTC
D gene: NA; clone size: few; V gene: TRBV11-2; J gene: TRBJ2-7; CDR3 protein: CASSLEFQTYEQYF; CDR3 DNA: TGTGCCAGCAGCTTAGAGTTCCAAACGTACGAGCAGTACTTC
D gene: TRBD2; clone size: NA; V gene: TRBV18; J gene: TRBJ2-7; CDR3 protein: CASSPRTSGRDEQYF; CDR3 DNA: TGTGCCAGCTCACCGAGGACTAGCGGGAGGGACGAGCAGTACTTC
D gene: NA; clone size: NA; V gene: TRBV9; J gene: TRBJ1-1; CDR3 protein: CASSPGDAWTNTEAFF; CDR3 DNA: TGTGCCAGCAGCCCCGGGGACGCCTGGACGAACACTGAAGCTTTCTTT
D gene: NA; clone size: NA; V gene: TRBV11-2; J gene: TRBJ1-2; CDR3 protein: CASSLVPDSYGYTF; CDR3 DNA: TGTGCCAGCAGCTTAGTTCCCGACAGCTATGGCTACACCTTC
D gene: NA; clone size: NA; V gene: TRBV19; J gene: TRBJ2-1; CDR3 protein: CASSIAGVGIHEQFF; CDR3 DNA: TGTGCCAGTAGTATCGCTGGGGTAGGAATACATGAGCAGTTCTTC
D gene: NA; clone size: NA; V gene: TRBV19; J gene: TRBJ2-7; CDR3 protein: CASSMGVPSYEQYF; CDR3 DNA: TGTGCCAGTAGTATGGGGGTTCCGTCCTACGAGCAGTACTTC
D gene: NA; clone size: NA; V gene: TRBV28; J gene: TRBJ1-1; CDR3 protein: CASSSSGTVNTEAFF; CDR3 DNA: TGTGCCAGCAGTTCCTCCGGGACGGTGAACACTGAAGCTTTCTTT
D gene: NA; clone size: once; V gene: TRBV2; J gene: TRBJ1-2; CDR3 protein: CASSEERGGYGYTF; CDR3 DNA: TGTGCCAGCAGTGAAGAGCGTGGTGGCTATGGCTACACCTTC
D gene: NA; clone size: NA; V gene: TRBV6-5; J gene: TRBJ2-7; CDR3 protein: CASSYPGVGYEQYF; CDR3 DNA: TGTGCCAGCAGTTACCCAGGGGTCGGATACGAGCAGTACTTC
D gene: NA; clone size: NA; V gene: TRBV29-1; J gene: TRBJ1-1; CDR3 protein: CSVWDGRASEAFF; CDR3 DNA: TGCAGCGTCTGGGACGGCAGAGCGTCTGAAGCTTTCTTT
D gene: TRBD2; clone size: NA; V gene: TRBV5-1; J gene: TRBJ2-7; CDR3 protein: CASSSGGVGSEQYF; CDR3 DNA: TGCGCCAGCAGCTCGGGGGGAGTGGGATCCGAGCAGTACTTC
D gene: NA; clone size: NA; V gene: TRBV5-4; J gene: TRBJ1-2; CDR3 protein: CASTLGGMGNYGYTF; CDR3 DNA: TGTGCCAGCACCTTGGGAGGGATGGGTAACTATGGCTACACCTTC
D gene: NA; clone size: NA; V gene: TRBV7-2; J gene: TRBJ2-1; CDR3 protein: CASSLVRVYNEQFF; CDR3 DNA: TGTGCCAGCAGCTTAGTGCGGGTATACAATGAGCAGTTCTTC
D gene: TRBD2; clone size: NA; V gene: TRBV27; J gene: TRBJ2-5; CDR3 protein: CASSSHGLAKSYF; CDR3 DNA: TGTGCCAGCAGTTCCCACGGACTAGCGAAATCTTACTTC
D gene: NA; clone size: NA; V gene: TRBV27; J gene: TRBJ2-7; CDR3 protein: CASSFRPIRASSYEQYF; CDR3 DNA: TGTGCCAGCAGTTTTCGCCCTATAAGGGCGAGCTCCTACGAGCAGTACTTC
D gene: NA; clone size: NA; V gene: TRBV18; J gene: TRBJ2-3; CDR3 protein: CASSHFPPHQTSQNTQYF; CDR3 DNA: TGTGCCAGCTCACATTTTCCCCCCCATCAGACCTCTCAGAATACGCAGTATTTT
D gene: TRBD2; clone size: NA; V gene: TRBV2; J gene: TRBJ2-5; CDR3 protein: CASIGVAGEETQYF; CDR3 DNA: TGTGCCAGCATCGGAGTAGCGGGGGAAGAGACCCAGTACTTC
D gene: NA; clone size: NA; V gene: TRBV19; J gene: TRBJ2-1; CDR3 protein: CASSMGQVTYNEQFF; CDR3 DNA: TGTGCCAGTAGTATGGGGCAGGTTACCTACAATGAGCAGTTCTTC
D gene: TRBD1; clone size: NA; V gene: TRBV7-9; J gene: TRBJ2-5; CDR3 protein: CASSSRGLETQYF; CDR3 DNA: TGTGCCAGCAGCTCCAGGGGGCTGGAGACCCAGTACTTC
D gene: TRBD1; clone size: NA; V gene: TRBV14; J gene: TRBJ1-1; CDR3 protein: CASSQADRGVKYTEAFF; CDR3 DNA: TGTGCCAGCAGCCAAGCCGACAGGGGGGTTAAGTACACTGAAGCTTTCTTT
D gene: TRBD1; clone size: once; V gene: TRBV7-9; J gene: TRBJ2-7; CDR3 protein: CASSPLRGTGSYEQYF; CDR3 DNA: TGTGCCAGCAGCCCACTTCGCGGGACAGGGAGCTACGAGCAGTACTTC
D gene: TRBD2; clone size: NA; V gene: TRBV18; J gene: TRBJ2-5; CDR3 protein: CASSPLREGETQYF; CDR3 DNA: TGTGCCAGCTCACCACTAAGGGAGGGAGAGACCCAGTACTTC
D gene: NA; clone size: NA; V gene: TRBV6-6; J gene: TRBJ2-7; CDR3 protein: CASSLPSAYEQYF; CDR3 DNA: TGTGCCAGCAGTCTCCCCTCAGCGTACGAGCAGTACTTC